This T cell receptor (beta chain) derives from a study of cytomegalovirus exposure and HLA in healthy donors. 60 Vbeta and 13 Jbeta primers were used in PCR. Method: immunoSEQ multiplex PCR; TCRdb's copy keeps in-frame clones and lacks some. The data contain some 210,000 clones, around 86% of them singletons. Turning to this clone: One end of the junction is discordant with germline, which a read error may explain.

The CDR3 is 15 residues long. Germline-derived CDR1 and CDR2 are SEHNR and FQNEAQ (reference sequence). This sequence originates from a man aged 30-40 years in good health and CMV-seronegative. The sequencing input was PBMCs. This chain joins TRBV7-9 and TRBJ1-2, with TRBD1 as a possible D gene (6 bases). The CDR3 reads CSSSFTIQGANGYTF. The CDR3 DNA reads TGTTCCAGCAGCTTTACTATACAGGGAGCTAATGGCTACACCTTC. Variable domain in full (rest from reference TRBV7-9 and TRBJ1-2): DTGVSQNPRHKITKRGQNVTFRCDPISEHNRLYWYRQTLGQGPEFLTYFQNEAQLEKSRLLSDRFSAERPKGSFSTLEIQRTEQGDSAMYLCSSSFTIQGANGYTFGSGTRLTVV.